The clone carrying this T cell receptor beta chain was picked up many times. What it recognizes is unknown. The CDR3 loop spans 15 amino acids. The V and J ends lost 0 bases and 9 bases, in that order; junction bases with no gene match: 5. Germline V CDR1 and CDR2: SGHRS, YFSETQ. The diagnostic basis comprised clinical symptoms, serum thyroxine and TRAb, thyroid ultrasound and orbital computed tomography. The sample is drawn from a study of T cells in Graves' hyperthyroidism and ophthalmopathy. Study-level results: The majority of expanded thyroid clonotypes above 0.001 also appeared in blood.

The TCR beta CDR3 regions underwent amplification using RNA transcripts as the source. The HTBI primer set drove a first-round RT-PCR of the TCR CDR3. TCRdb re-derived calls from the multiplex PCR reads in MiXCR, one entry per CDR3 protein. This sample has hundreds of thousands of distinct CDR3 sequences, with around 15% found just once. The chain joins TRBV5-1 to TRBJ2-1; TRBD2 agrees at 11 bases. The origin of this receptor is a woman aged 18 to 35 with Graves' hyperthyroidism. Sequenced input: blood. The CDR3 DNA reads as TGCGCCAGCAGCTTGGTAGCGGGAGGGGGCAGTGAGCAGTTCTTC. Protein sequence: CASSLVAGGGSEQFF. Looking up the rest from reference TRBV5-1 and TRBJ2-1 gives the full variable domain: KAGVTQTPRYLIKTRGQQVTLSCSPISGHRSVSWYQQTPGQGLQFLFEYFSETQRNKGNFPGRFSGRQFSNSRSEMNVSTLELGDSALYLCASSLVAGGGSEQFFGPGTRLTVL.